Below, 30 T cell receptor beta chains from the same sample are listed, as sequenced in a study of cytomegalovirus exposure and HLA in healthy donors. Amplification used 60 Vbeta primers and 13 Jbeta primers. Sequencing was performed with immunoSEQ multiplex PCR; in TCRdb, only in-frame clones are kept and a portion is missing. The repertoire holds roughly 100,000 clones, with roughly a tenth as singletons. The sample comprised PBMCs. These receptor sequences come from a man aged 50 to 59 in good health and CMV-seropositive.

This CDR3 is CASSTRQVGQGGVNQPQHF. CDR3 DNA sequence: TGTGCCAGCAGCACTAGACAGGTAGGACAGGGGGGAGTCAATCAGCCCCAGCATTTT. V is TRBV7-2 and J is TRBJ1-5; 10 nucleotides match TRBD1. Germline values: CDR1 SGHTA, CDR2 FQGNSA. Unmatched junction bases numbered 16, after V lost 5 bases and J lost 3 bases. The CDR3 covers 19 residues.

This clone turned up a few times. The gene calls are TRBV5-1 and TRBJ2-5, with 10 bases lining up with TRBD2. Losses at the gene ends were 6 bases for V and 4 bases for J; bases not matched to a gene: 9. Germline lookup yields CDR1 SGHRS and CDR2 YFSETQ. CDR3 length: 15 amino acids. This chain's CDR3 is CASKGSASGRETQYF. DNA of the CDR3: TGCGCCAGCAAAGGGTCGGCTAGCGGGAGAGAGACCCAGTACTTC.

CDR3 nucleotide sequence: TGTGCCAGCAGCAGTGGGCCCTCGAGAAGACAGGGGGGCTACGAGCAGTACTTC. This gives the protein CASSSGPSRRQGGYEQYF. The rearrangement joins TRBV11-2 to TRBJ2-7; 9 nucleotides line up with TRBD1. Looked up from germline, CDR1 is SGHAT and CDR2 is FQNNGV. There are 18 residues in the CDR3. The ends lost 5 bases at V and 3 bases at J; junction bases unmatched: 17.

J is TRBJ2-1 and V is TRBV15, with D unresolved. Deletions cut 4 bases from V and 9 bases from J, with 10 bases between. This CDR3 has 12 amino acids. CDR1 LNHNV and CDR2 YYDKDF come from the germline V gene (reference sequence). CDR3 residues: CATSTFQAEQFF. The CDR3 DNA follows: TGTGCCACCAGCACCTTCCAAGCTGAGCAGTTCTTC.

This clone was recorded a few times. The V and J genes are TRBV28 and TRBJ2-7, with 7 positions matching TRBD2. This CDR3 has 14 amino acids. V trimming: 2 bases; J trimming: 4 bases; junction bases outside the gene matches: 5. CDR1 MDHEN and CDR2 SYDVKM come from the germline V gene. CDR3 amino acids: CASSLGGREYEQYF. DNA of the CDR3: TGTGCCAGCAGTTTAGGCGGGAGAGAGTACGAGCAGTACTTC.

This clone has more than one count but fewer than ten. This chain connects TRBV14 to TRBJ1-2; D gene uncertain. The CDR3 covers 13 residues. Germline V CDR1 and CDR2: SGHDN, FVKESK. Trimming stripped 0 bases from V and 4 bases from J, with 6 bases between. The CDR3 coding sequence is TGTGCCAGCAGCCAAGATATCGGCTATGGCTACACCTTC. The encoded protein is CASSQDIGYGYTF.

This clone was seen more than once but under ten times. This sequence joins TRBV7-3 and TRBJ2-1; 9 bases line up with TRBD2. From germline, CDR1 is SGHTA and CDR2 FQGTGA. This CDR3 is built from 15 residues. With 3 bases clipped from V and 4 bases from J, the junction kept 4 bases outside the gene matches. DNA for the CDR3: TGTGCCAGCAGCTTCCAGGCGGGAGGGTACAATGAGCAGTTCTTC. Translating gives CASSFQAGGYNEQFF.

In its sample, this clone was seen a few times. The chain employs TRBV28 and TRBJ2-1, with TRBD2 matching 9 bases. Trimming removed 3 bases from V and 5 bases from J; junction bases left unmatched: 5. Per germline, CDR1 MDHEN and CDR2 SYDVKM. CDR3 length: 15 amino acids. Here the CDR3 reads CASSFALAGNNEQFF. CDR3 sequence (DNA): TGTGCCAGCAGTTTTGCCCTAGCGGGAAACAATGAGCAGTTCTTC.

This clone has a count of ten or more. The chain carries TRBV6-1 and TRBJ1-6; no firm D call. This CDR3 contains 15 residues. With 2 bases removed from V and 5 bases from J, the gap between germline ends came to 10 bases. Germline V gives CDR1 MNHNS, CDR2 SASEGT. This CDR3 is CASSERGLHNSPLHF. The CDR3 DNA sequence: TGTGCCAGCAGTGAACGCGGTTTGCATAATTCACCCCTCCACTTT.

This clone was counted between two and nine times. This chain joins TRBV27 and TRBJ2-1; 8 nucleotides agree with TRBD2. The CDR3 loop spans 14 amino acids. Per germline, CDR1 MNHEY and CDR2 SMNVEV (reference sequence). V lost 7 bases and J lost 3; bases outside the gene matches: 5. In DNA form, the CDR3 reads TGTGCCAGCACCCAAAGCGGGGGCTACAATGAGCAGTTCTTC. This encodes CASTQSGGYNEQFF.

This clone occurred a few times. The chain is built from TRBV5-6 and TRBJ1-5, with D uncertain. Per the germline V gene, CDR1 is SGHDT and CDR2 is YYEEEE. Trimming pared 0 bases from V and 0 bases from J, leaving 7 bases between. The CDR3 is 15 residues long. The DNA of the CDR3 is TGTGCCAGCAGCTTGGGCTCACTTAGCAATCAGCCCCAGCATTTT. Translated, it gives CASSLGSLSNQPQHF.

This clone has more than one count but fewer than ten. The chain has TRBV12-5 and TRBJ2-1, with unresolved D. The CDR3 totals 11 residues. In germline, CDR1 is LGHNT, CDR2 FRNRAP. V lost 5 bases and J lost 9, with 8 bases in between. This CDR3 is CASGTVIEQFF. The CDR3 bases are TGTGCTAGTGGTACAGTGATTGAGCAGTTCTTC.

Points on this clone: Distinct nucleotide sequences in the sample also encode this CDR3. This rearrangement joins TRBV6-5 to TRBJ2-7; 8 nucleotides agree with TRBD1. This CDR3 comprises 15 residues. Germline lookup yields CDR1 MNHEY and CDR2 SVGAGI. Losses at the gene ends were 0 bases for V and 4 bases for J; bases not matched to a gene: 5. CDR3 coding DNA: TGTGCCAGCAGTTACTCGGGGACAGGCTCTTACGAGCAGTACTTC. This encodes CASSYSGTGSYEQYF.

This clone has more than one count but fewer than ten. The rearrangement links TRBV28 to TRBJ2-7; 7 positions match TRBD2. The CDR3 is made up of 12 amino acids. V trimming: 8 bases; J trimming: 0 bases; junction bases outside the gene matches: 1. Germline loops: CDR1 MDHEN, CDR2 SYDVKM. The CDR3 bases are TGTGCCAGCGGGACTAACTCCTACGAGCAGTACTTC. It is translated as CASGTNSYEQYF.

The chain carries TRBV29-1 and TRBJ1-2; tentatively, D is TRBD1 (6 bases). The germline V gene has CDR1 SQVTM and CDR2 ANQGSEA. Trimming removed 6 bases at V and 8 bases at J, with 13 bases between. CDR3 size: 11 residues. The CDR3 here is CSVAQGRGYTF. For the CDR3, the DNA is TGCAGCGTAGCACAGGGAAGAGGCTACACCTTC. The variable domain in full, completed from reference TRBV29-1 and TRBJ1-2, reads SAVISQKPSRDICQRGTSLTIQCQVDSQVTMMFWYRQQPGQSLTLIATANQGSEATYESGFVIDKFPISRPNLTFSTLTVSNMSPEDSSIYLCSVAQGRGYTFGSGTRLTVV.

This clone was observed a handful of times. The CDR3 bases are TGTGCCTGGGCCCGACTGGGGCCTGGAAACACCATATATTTT. Protein product: CAWARLGPGNTIYF. The gene calls are TRBV30 and TRBJ1-3, with D perhaps matching TRBD1 (5 bases). The CDR3 contains 14 residues. Germline-derived CDR1 and CDR2 are GTSNPN and SVGIG (reference sequence). V gave up 5 bases and J gave up 2 bases, with 13 bases separating them.

The V call is TRBV23-1, the J call TRBJ2-5, with D hard to call. TRBV23-1 is an ORF, and what it does is uncertain. This CDR3 has 14 amino acids. With 4 bases removed from V and 5 bases from J, the gap between germline ends came to 14 bases. This CDR3 reads CASSPIPRWETQYF. In DNA form, the CDR3 reads TGCGCCAGCAGTCCTATACCGCGGTGGGAGACCCAGTACTTC.

This sequence joins TRBV6-6 and TRBJ2-7; 8 nucleotides match TRBD1. In germline, CDR1 is MNHNY, CDR2 SVGAGI (reference sequence). Trimming took 5 bases from V and 5 from J; bases not matched to a gene: 8. The length of the CDR3 is 14 residues. CDR3 in amino acids: CASSIPGGKNEQYF. For the CDR3, the DNA is TGTGCCAGCAGTATACCAGGGGGCAAGAACGAGCAGTACTTC.

The chain has TRBV7-2 and TRBJ1-2; tentative D call: TRBD1 (5 bases). The V and J ends lost 0 bases and 5 bases respectively, with 7 bases between them. Per germline, CDR1 SGHTA and CDR2 FQGNSA. CDR3 length equals 13 residues. The CDR3 sequence: CASSLAQGYGYTF. CDR3 in DNA: TGTGCCAGCAGCTTAGCGCAGGGTTATGGCTACACCTTC.

In its sample, this clone was seen a few times. The chain uses TRBV28 and TRBJ1-3; D gene uncertain. In germline, CDR1 is MDHEN, CDR2 SYDVKM. V was pared by 10 bases and J by 0 bases, with 16 bases between. The CDR3 is 15 amino acids. In DNA form, the CDR3 reads TGTGCCACCCAGCGAGTCTTTAGCTCTGGAAACACCATATATTTT. As protein: CATQRVFSSGNTIYF.

This clone was observed a handful of times. The V call is TRBV2, the J call TRBJ2-7; TRBD1 agrees at 9 bases. This CDR3 is built from 15 residues. Germline V CDR1 and CDR2: SNHLY, FYNNEI. Germline trimming cut 4 bases from V and 2 bases from J; bases unmatched to any gene: 6. The CDR3 nucleotides are TGTGCCAGCAGTGCCTACGGACAGGGGCCCTACGAGCAGTACTTC. Protein sequence: CASSAYGQGPYEQYF.

A few counts support this clone. This chain joins TRBV29-1 and TRBJ2-1, with 10 bases that match TRBD2. The CDR3 runs 14 residues. The junction had 6 bases not matched to a gene; V was cut back by 5 bases and J by 5 bases. From germline, CDR1 is SQVTM and CDR2 ANQGSEA. The CDR3 coding sequence is TGCAGCGTTTACGGGACTAGCGAACACAATGAGCAGTTCTTC. Translation gives CSVYGTSEHNEQFF.

The gene calls are TRBV4-1 and TRBJ2-3, with 12 bases fitting TRBD2. J gave up 0 bases and V 1 base, and 8 bases lay outside the gene matches. The CDR3 length is 19 residues. Germline CDR1 MGHRA, CDR2 YSYEKL. CDR3 bases: TGCGCCAGCAGCCAAGGACTAGCGGGAGTGGCCCCTAGCACAGATACGCAGTATTTT. This encodes CASSQGLAGVAPSTDTQYF.

CDR3 nucleotides: TGTGCCAGCAGTGAACAACAGCATAATTCACCCCTCCACTTT. This encodes CASSEQQHNSPLHF. The chain links TRBV2 to TRBJ1-6; D gene uncertain. Trimming left V 2 bases short and J 5 bases short, with 7 bases between. CDR1 SNHLY and CDR2 FYNNEI come from the germline V gene. The CDR3 is 14 amino acids.

In this sample, this clone turned up a few times. The genes are TRBV28 and TRBJ1-6; 7 positions agree with TRBD1. The V gene's germline CDR1 is MDHEN and CDR2 SYDVKM. The CDR3 covers 16 residues. V lost 4 bases to trimming and J lost 6 bases; unmatched junction nucleotides: 9. The chain's CDR3 is CASSSVTGSINSPLHF. CDR3 nucleotide sequence: TGTGCCAGCAGTTCCGTGACAGGGTCTATTAATTCACCCCTCCACTTT.

In its sample, this clone was seen a few times. This rearrangement joins TRBV7-6 to TRBJ1-1, with D possibly being TRBD1 (6 bases). V was shortened by 5 bases and J by 7 bases, with 17 bases between the two germline ends. From germline, CDR1 is SGHVS and CDR2 FNYEAQ. The CDR3 sequence is 14 residues long. CDR3 in amino acids: CASSPEGVGREAFF. For the CDR3, the DNA is TGTGCCAGCAGCCCCGAGGGGGTTGGACGTGAAGCTTTCTTT.

The chain carries TRBV7-3 and TRBJ2-7; unclear D gene. Germline V gene sequence: CDR1 SGHTA, CDR2 FQGTGA. The V gene lost 4 bases and the J gene lost 0 bases, with 13 bases spanning the gap. This CDR3 is 15 amino acids long. CDR3 sequence (DNA): TGTGCCAGCAGCTCCCAGTCAGGCAGCTCCTACGAGCAGTACTTC. Translation: CASSSQSGSSYEQYF. The full variable domain, with the rest looked up from reference TRBV7-3 and TRBJ2-7, is GAGVSQTPSNKVTEKGKYVELRCDPISGHTALYWYRQSLGQGPEFLIYFQGTGAADDSGLPNDRFFAVRPEGSVSTLKIQRTERGDSAVYLCASSSQSGSSYEQYFGPGTRLTVT.

The gene calls are TRBV30 and TRBJ2-7; possibly TRBD1 for D (5 bases). CDR1 and CDR2 from the germline V gene are GTSNPN and SVGIG (reference sequence). V was cut by 0 bases and J by 3 bases, with 18 bases left in between. The length of the CDR3 is 16 residues. CDR3 coding DNA: TGTGCCTGGAGTGTACGTTTTGGTAGGGGCCACTACGAGCAGTACTTC. Its protein product is CAWSVRFGRGHYEQYF. Looking up the rest from reference TRBV30 and TRBJ2-7 gives the full variable domain: SQTIHQWPATLVQPVGSPLSLECTVEGTSNPNLYWYRQAAGRGLQLLFYSVGIGQISSEVPQNLSASRPQDRQFILSSKKLLLSDSGFYLCAWSVRFGRGHYEQYFGPGTRLTVT.

This clone was seen more than once but under ten times. An end of the junction does not agree with germline; a read error may underlie this. This chain uses TRBV28 with TRBJ2-5; 7 bases are a match to TRBD2. Germline CDR1 reads MDHEN; CDR2 reads SYDVKM. The CDR3 runs to 13 residues. CDR3 nucleotide sequence: TGTGCAAGCAGGTGGGAGGGCGGTGAGACCCAGTACTTC. This translates into CASRWEGGETQYF.

This clone was counted a few times. The rearrangement joins TRBV4-1 to TRBJ2-7, with 8 nucleotides matching TRBD1. Germline V gene sequence: CDR1 MGHRA, CDR2 YSYEKL. V lost 5 bases, J lost 2 bases, and 11 bases stayed unmatched. The CDR3 extends over 16 amino acids. The CDR3 DNA follows: TGCGCCAGCAGCGAAGGAACCGGGACAGGAGCCTACGAGCAGTACTTC. Its protein product is CASSEGTGTGAYEQYF.